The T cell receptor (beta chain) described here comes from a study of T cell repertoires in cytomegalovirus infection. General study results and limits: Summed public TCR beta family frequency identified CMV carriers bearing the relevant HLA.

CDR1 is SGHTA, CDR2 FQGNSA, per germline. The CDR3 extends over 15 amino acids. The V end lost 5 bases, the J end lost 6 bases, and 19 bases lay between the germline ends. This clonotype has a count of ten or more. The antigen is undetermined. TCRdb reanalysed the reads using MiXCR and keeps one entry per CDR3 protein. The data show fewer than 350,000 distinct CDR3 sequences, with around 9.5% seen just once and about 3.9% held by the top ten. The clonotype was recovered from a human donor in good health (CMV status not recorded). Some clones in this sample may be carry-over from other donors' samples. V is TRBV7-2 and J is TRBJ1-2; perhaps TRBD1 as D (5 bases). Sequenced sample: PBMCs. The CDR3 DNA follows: TGTGCCAGCAGCCCCTATGGAGGGGCTGTGGATGGCTACACCTTC. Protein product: CASSPYGGAVDGYTF.